This TCR beta chain was observed in a study of shared clonotypes between healthy human individuals. Findings of the study overall: Larger richness was generally estimated for naive than memory subsets. Sample collection involved blood only; tissue repertoires are likely different.

On this clone itself: Its antigen is unknown.

The CDR3 runs to 14 residues. Clones were read by immunoSEQ multiplex PCR, and TCRdb kept only the in-frame ones, dropping some. The top ten clones hold 0.085% to 0.11% of a sample with about 600,000 clones, roughly 95% of them seen once. Selected positively for CCR7 and CD45RO-negative, naive CD8 cells excluded terminally differentiated effector memory CD45RA+ cells. The clonotype originates from a woman aged 25 to 39 in good health. The sequenced sample consisted of naive CD8+ T cells sorted from blood. V usage is TRBV7-5 and J usage is TRBJ1-1. TRBV7-5 is an annotated pseudogene. The CDR3 spells CVRNYGSGGGWAFF. The CDR3 region has the DNA TGTGTCAGAAACTATGGTTCGGGAGGAGGCTGGGCTTTCTTT.